These 16 T cell receptor beta chains were all obtained from the same sample, sequenced in a study of CXCR3-negative and CXCR3-positive naive CD8 T cells. Each TRB cDNA library was prepared by 5' RACE (with UMI labels). TCRdb processed the 5' RACE reads again and assigns one entry to each CDR3 protein, with no DNA. In total, the table holds some 54,000 distinct CDR3 sequences. For these receptors, no antigen is known. Whole-study results and caveats: CXCR3-positive naive cells carried more hydrophobic TRB CDR3s than CXCR3-negative ones.

Sequenced sample: naive CXCR3+ CD8+ T cells from blood. The subset here: CD45RO-CCR7+CD27+CD95- naive CD8+ T cells expressing CXCR3 (TNR3+). Every receptor here comes from a human donor in good health. Some clones in this sample may be carry-over from other donors' samples.

The J gene is TRBJ1-1, the V gene TRBV28. Germline assignment: CDR1 MDHEN and CDR2 SYDVKM. CDR3 length: 13 amino acids. The CDR3 reads CASSLFRTTEAFF.

The chain recombines TRBV28 with TRBJ2-1; TCRdb lists TRBD2, though no DNA is available to test this call. This CDR3 contains 19 residues. The V gene's germline CDR1 is MDHEN and CDR2 SYDVKM. CDR3 loop: CASSFPSVGGENSYNEQFF.

The chain couples TRBV11-2 to TRBJ2-1; TCRdb lists TRBD1, though no DNA is available to test this call. The CDR3 runs to 13 residues. The germline V gene encodes CDR1 SGHAT and CDR2 FQNNGV. The CDR3 sequence: CASSLAQGKEQFF.

The chain recombines TRBV5-1 with TRBJ2-7. Germline CDR1 and CDR2: SGHRS and YFSETQ. This CDR3 is 13 amino acids long. The CDR3 loop is CASSLVQGYEQYF.

The gene calls are TRBV9 and TRBJ2-1; the TCRdb D gene call, TRBD2, has no DNA to confirm it. Germline V gives CDR1 SGDLS, CDR2 YYNGEE. The CDR3 is 12 amino acids. CDR3 loop: CASSGLEDEQFF.

The chain couples TRBV6-2 or TRBV6-3 to TRBJ1-1. CDR3 size: 12 residues. CDR1 is MNHEY and CDR2 is SVGEGT in the germline V gene. This CDR3 is CASREMNTEAFF.

The chain recombines TRBV14 with TRBJ1-1. The germline gives CDR1 SGHDN, CDR2 FVKESK. The CDR3 is 13 residues long. The CDR3 region is CASSQDTVSAGFF.

CDR3: CASSLTLAVTKETQYF. The chain combines TRBV12-3 or TRBV12-4 with TRBJ2-5. The CDR3 contains 16 residues.

This chain links TRBV29-1 with TRBJ2-2. The CDR3 is 13 amino acids. The germline gives CDR1 SQVTM, CDR2 ANQGSEA. The CDR3 here is CSVEEDVGGELFF.

The genes are TRBV5-1 and TRBJ2-7. Germline V gives CDR1 SGHRS, CDR2 YFSETQ. This CDR3 has 13 amino acids. CDR3 region: CASSLVASYEQYF.

The rearrangement joins TRBV12-3 or TRBV12-4 to TRBJ2-7; TCRdb returns TRBD1, unconfirmable since there is no DNA. The CDR3 runs to 14 residues. The CDR3 loop is CASSFGRDGYEQYF.

The chain links TRBV29-1 to TRBJ2-7; TCRdb's D call of TRBD1 is untestable without DNA. Looked up from germline, CDR1 is SQVTM and CDR2 is ANQGSEA. This CDR3 is 14 amino acids long. This CDR3 reads CSAVGAGTAYEQYF.

The rearrangement joins TRBV7-9 to TRBJ1-1; TCRdb's D call, TRBD1, is unchecked because there is no DNA. Germline CDR1 and CDR2: SEHNR and FQNEAQ (reference sequence). The CDR3 totals 13 residues. The CDR3 region is CASRRQEHTEAFF. Based on the CDR3 plus reference TRBV7-9 and TRBJ1-1, the full variable domain is DTGVSQNPRHKITKRGQNVTFRCDPISEHNRLYWYRQTLGQGPEFLTYFQNEAQLEKSRLLSDRFSAERPKGSFSTLEIQRTEQGDSAMYLCASRRQEHTEAFFGQGTRLTVV.

The rearrangement links TRBV29-1 to TRBJ1-1; TCRdb gives TRBD1 as the D gene, but with no DNA this cannot be confirmed. The CDR3 loop spans 14 amino acids. The germline V gene has CDR1 SQVTM and CDR2 ANQGSEA. This CDR3 reads CSVAPGTMNTEAFF.

V gene TRBV25-1 combines with J gene TRBJ1-1. This CDR3 has 12 residues. Germline CDR1 and CDR2: MGHDK and SYGVNS. CDR3 sequence: CASSRGNTEAFF.

The chain carries TRBV29-1 and TRBJ2-7; absent DNA, TCRdb's TRBD1 call cannot be checked. CDR3 length equals 14 residues. The V gene's germline CDR1 is SQVTM and CDR2 ANQGSEA. The CDR3 sequence: CSALAAVRSYEQYF.